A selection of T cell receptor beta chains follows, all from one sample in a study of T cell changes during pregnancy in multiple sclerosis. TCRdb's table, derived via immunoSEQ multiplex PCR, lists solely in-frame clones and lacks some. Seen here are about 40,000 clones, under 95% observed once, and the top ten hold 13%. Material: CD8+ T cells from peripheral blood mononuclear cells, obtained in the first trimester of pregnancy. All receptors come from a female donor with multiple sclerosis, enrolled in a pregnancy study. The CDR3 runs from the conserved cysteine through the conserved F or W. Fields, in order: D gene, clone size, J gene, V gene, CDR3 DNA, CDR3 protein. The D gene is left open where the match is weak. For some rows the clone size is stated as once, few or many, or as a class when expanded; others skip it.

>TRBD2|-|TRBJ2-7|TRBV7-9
TGTGCCAGCAGGAGACTAGCGGGGGTGGAGGAGCAGTACTTC
CASRRLAGVEEQYF
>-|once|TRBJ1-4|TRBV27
TGTGCCAGCAGCCCCGCCGGGACAACTTATGAAAAACTGTTTTTT
CASSPAGTTYEKLFF
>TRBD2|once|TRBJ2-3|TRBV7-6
TGTGCCAGCAGCCAGGGGCCTAGCGGGGGGCCCACAGATACGCAGTATTTT
CASSQGPSGGPTDTQYF
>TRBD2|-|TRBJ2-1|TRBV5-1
TGCGCCAGCAGCTTGACCGGGACTAGAAATGAGCAGTTCTTC
CASSLTGTRNEQFF
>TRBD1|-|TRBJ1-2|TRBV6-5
TGTGCCAGCAGGGGACAGGGACATGGCTACACCTTC
CASRGQGHGYTF
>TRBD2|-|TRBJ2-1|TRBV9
TGTGCCAGCAGCGTAGGCGGGGGGGCCTACAATGAGCAGTTCTTC
CASSVGGGAYNEQFF
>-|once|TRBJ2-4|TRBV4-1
TGCGCCAGCAGCCAAGATCTTCCAGGGTTCCAAAACATTCAGTACTTC
CASSQDLPGFQNIQYF
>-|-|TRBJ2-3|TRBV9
TGTGCCAGCAGCGGGGGGGGCCGGGACTCTCCGCAGTATTTT
CASSGGGRDSPQYF
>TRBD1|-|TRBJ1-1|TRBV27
TGTGCCAGCAGTTTATTCGGGACAGGGTTACAACCGAACACTGAAGCTTTCTTT
CASSLFGTGLQPNTEAFF
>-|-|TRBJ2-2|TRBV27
TGTGCCAGCAGCAGGACTGTGGACACCGGGGAGCTGTTTTTT
CASSRTVDTGELFF
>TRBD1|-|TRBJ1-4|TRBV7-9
TGTGCCGTAACGTGGTCTGGGACAGGGAGAGTCTTTCGAAATGAAAAACTGTTTTTT
CAVTWSGTGRVFRNEKLFF
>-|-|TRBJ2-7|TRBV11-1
TGTGCCAGCAGCTTTGGCCAATCCTACGAGCAGTACTTC
CASSFGQSYEQYF
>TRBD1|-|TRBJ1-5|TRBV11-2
TGTGCCAGCAGCCCCGAAGGAGACAGGGGACAGCCCCAGCATTTT
CASSPEGDRGQPQHF
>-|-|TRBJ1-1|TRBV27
TGTGCCAGCAGTTCACAGGTGCTCATGAACACTGAAGCTTTCTTT
CASSSQVLMNTEAFF
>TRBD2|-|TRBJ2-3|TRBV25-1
TGTGCCAGCCGACCCGGACTAGCGGGGGGCCGATACACAGATACGCAGTATTTT
CASRPGLAGGRYTDTQYF
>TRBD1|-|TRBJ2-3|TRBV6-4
TGTGCCAGCAGTCCCGGGACAGCCAGCACAGATACGCAGTATTTT
CASSPGTASTDTQYF
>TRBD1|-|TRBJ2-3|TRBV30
TGTGCCTGGAGCTGGACAGGACTTTCCACAGATACGCAGTATTTT
CAWSWTGLSTDTQYF
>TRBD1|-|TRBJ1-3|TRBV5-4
TGTGCCAGCAGTCAAGGGACAGGACTCCTCTCTGGAAACACCATATATTTT
CASSQGTGLLSGNTIYF
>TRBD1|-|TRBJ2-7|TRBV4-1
TGCGCCAGCAGCCAAGATTCCGGGACAGGGTACTACGAGCAGTACTTC
CASSQDSGTGYYEQYF
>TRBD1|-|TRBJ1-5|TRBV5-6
TGTGCCAGCAGCTTGGGGACAGGAGTCAATCAGCCCCAGCATTTT
CASSLGTGVNQPQHF
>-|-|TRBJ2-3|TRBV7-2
TGTGCCAGCAGCTCCACCAGGGGAGATACGCAGTATTTT
CASSSTRGDTQYF
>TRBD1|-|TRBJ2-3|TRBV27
TGTGCCAGCAGCTTGGGACAGGGCCGCGATACGCAGTATTTT
CASSLGQGRDTQYF
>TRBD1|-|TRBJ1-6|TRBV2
TGTGCCAGCAGGGGGACAGGGGGCTATAATTCACCCCTCCACTTT
CASRGTGGYNSPLHF
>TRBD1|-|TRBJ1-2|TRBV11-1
TGTGCCAGCAGCCAACTGGGACAGGAAAACTATGGCTACACCTTC
CASSQLGQENYGYTF
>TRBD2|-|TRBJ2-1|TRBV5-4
TGTGCCAGCAGACGCCGGGGGGAACTCTACAATGAGCAGTTCTTC
CASRRRGELYNEQFF
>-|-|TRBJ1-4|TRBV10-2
TGCGCCAGCCGAGGGGAGGTCGATGAAAAACTGTTTTTT
CASRGEVDEKLFF
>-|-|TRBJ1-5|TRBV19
TGTGCCAGTAGCAGTAGCGGGGATCCTAATCAGCCCCAGCATTTT
CASSSSGDPNQPQHF
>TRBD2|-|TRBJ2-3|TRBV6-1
TGTGCCAGCAGTGGATTTCTAGCGGGGGGAGATACGCAGTATTTT
CASSGFLAGGDTQYF
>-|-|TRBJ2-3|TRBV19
TGTGCCAGTAGTCTATTGACAGGTAGTGTTGAGGGCACAGATACGCAGTATTTT
CASSLLTGSVEGTDTQYF
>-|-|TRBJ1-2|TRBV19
TGTGCCAGCCTCGGACAGATTAACTATGGCTACACCTTC
CASLGQINYGYTF
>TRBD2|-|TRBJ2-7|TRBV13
TGTGCCAGCAGCTTGGCCGGGGGGGGGCGCGGGTACGAGCAGTACTTC
CASSLAGGGRGYEQYF
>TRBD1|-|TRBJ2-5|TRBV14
TGTGCCAGCAGCCTATACAGGGGGCGAGGGGAGACCCAGTACTTC
CASSLYRGRGETQYF
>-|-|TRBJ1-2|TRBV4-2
TGTGCCAGCAGCCAAGATAGTTTACAGGCCTCGGGCTATGGCTACACCTTC
CASSQDSLQASGYGYTF
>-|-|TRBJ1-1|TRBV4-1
TGCGCCAGCAGCGGACAGATGAACACTGAAGCTTTCTTT
CASSGQMNTEAFF
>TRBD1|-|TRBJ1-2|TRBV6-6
TGTGCCAGCAGGCCCAGGGGGACCCATAACTATGGCTACACCTTC
CASRPRGTHNYGYTF
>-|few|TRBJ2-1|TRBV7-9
TGTGCCAGCAGCTTACTCGGGGTCGGAGATTACAATGAGCAGTTCTTC
CASSLLGVGDYNEQFF
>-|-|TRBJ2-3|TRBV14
TGTGCCAGCAGCCAAGTTCACACAGATACGCAGTATTTT
CASSQVHTDTQYF
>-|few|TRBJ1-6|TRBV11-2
TGTGCCAGCAGCTTAGACGGGATCAATTCACCCCTCCACTTT
CASSLDGINSPLHF
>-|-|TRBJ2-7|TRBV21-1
TGTGCCAGCACCTTACGGAGCGAGCAGTACTTC
CASTLRSEQYF
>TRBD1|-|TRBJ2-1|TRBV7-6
TGTGCCAGCAGCTTTGGACAGGGGGCGTACAATGAGCAGTTCTTC
CASSFGQGAYNEQFF
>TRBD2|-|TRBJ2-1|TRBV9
TGTGCCAGCAGCGGCCTAGCGGGGGTATACAATGAGCAGTTCTTC
CASSGLAGVYNEQFF
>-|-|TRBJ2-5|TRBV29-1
TGCAGCGTGCCGCGACAGCCCGATCAAGAGACCCAGTACTTC
CSVPRQPDQETQYF
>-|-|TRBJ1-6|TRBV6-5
TGTGCCAGCAGTTACTCGCACCAGGGTCGCAATTCACCCCTCCACTTT
CASSYSHQGRNSPLHF
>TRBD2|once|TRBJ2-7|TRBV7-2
TGTGCCAGCAGCTTCGGTAGCGGGGGATCCTACGAGCAGTACTTC
CASSFGSGGSYEQYF
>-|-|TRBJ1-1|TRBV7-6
TGTGCCAGCAGCTTAGGTTCGGAATCCAGGGCTGAAGCTTTCTTT
CASSLGSESRAEAFF
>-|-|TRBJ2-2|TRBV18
TGTGCCAGCTCAAGACTAGAAGGGGAGCTGTTTTTT
CASSRLEGELFF
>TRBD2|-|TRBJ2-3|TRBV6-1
TGTGCCAGCAGTGAAGCGCTTCTTCTTGGTACTAGCGGAACAGATACGCAGTATTTT
CASSEALLLGTSGTDTQYF
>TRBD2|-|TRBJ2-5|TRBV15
TGTGCCACCACCTCGGGGGGGGAACAAGAGACCCAGTACTTC
CATTSGGEQETQYF
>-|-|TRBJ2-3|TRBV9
TGTGCCAGCAGCGAGGAGGGGGAAAGGGGGCTCACAGATACGCAGTATTTT
CASSEEGERGLTDTQYF
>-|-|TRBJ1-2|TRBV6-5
TGTGCCACCCTTAGCGATACTGGAGAGGGCTACACCTTC
CATLSDTGEGYTF
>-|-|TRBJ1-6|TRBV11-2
TGTGCCAGCAGCTTAGGTTACTCCTATAATTCACCCCTCCACTTT
CASSLGYSYNSPLHF
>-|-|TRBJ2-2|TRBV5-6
TGTGCCAGCAGCTTCGGGACGGGGGTCGGGGAGCTGTTTTTT
CASSFGTGVGELFF
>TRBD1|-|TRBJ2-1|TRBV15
TGTGCCACCAGCGGGTCCCGGGACAGGGGGCCAAGCTCCTACAATGAGCAGTTCTTC
CATSGSRDRGPSSYNEQFF
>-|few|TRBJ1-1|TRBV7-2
TGTGCCAGCAGCTTAATACTTCTAGGGGACACTGAAGCTTTCTTT
CASSLILLGDTEAFF
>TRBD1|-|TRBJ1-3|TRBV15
TGTGCCACCGCGGACAGGGTTGGAAACACCATATATTTT
CATADRVGNTIYF
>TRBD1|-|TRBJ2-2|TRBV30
TGTGCTATTCTCGGGGCAGTCTGGGACAGGGGTTTTACCGGGGAGCTGTTTTTT
CAILGAVWDRGFTGELFF
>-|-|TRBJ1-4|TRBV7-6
TGTGCCAGCAGCCCAGGACTCACTCAAGGCCAAAAACTGTTTTTT
CASSPGLTQGQKLFF
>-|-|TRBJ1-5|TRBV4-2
TGTGCCAGCAGCCAAGATTGGGCAGGCTATAGCAATCAGCCCCAGCATTTT
CASSQDWAGYSNQPQHF